This T cell receptor beta chain is from a study of T-cell reconstitution after alpha-beta-depleted transplantation in children. As it was prepared, the TCRbeta library received unique molecular identifiers. TCRdb processed the PCR reads anew with MiXCR; each CDR3 protein has one entry. The table lists roughly 350,000 distinct CDR3 sequences, roughly 15% of them singletons. Germline V CDR1 and CDR2: MNHEY, SVGEGT. This CDR3 has 16 amino acids. V lost 6 bases to trimming and J lost 2 bases, with 17 bases between them. J is TRBJ1-3 and V is TRBV6-2 or TRBV6-3; weak D call: TRBD1 (6 bases). The source was PBMCs, mostly from graft donor cells, collected 360 days after TCRalphabeta/CD19-depleted stem cell transplant. The sequence was collected from a male patient between 2 and 15 years old who had a stem cell transplant for acute lymphoblastic leukemia, so the T cells may come from the graft donor. The CDR3: CASSKQGLTTGNTIYF. The CDR3 DNA reads as TGTGCCAGCAGCAAACAGGGCTTAACGACTGGAAACACCATATATTTT.